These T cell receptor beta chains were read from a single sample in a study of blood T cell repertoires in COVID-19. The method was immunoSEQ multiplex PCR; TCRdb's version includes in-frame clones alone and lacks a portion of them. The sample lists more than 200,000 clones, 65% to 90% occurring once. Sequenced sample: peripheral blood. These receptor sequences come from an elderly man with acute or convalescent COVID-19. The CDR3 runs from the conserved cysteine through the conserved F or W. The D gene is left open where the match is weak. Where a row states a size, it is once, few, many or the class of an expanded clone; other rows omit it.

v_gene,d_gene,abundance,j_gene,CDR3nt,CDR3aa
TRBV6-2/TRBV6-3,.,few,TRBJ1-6,TGTGCCAGCAGCCTACAGACAGGTGGCTATTCACCCCTCCACTTT,CASSLQTGGYSPLHF
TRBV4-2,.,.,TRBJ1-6,TGTGCCAGCAGCCAAGGCCCCTGGGGCGGGGGCGATAATTCACCCCTCCACTTT,CASSQGPWGGGDNSPLHF
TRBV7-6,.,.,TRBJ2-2,TGTGCCAGCAGCTTAGGCCTAAGTCCCGGGGAGCTGTTTTTT,CASSLGLSPGELFF
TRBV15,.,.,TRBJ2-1,TGTGCCACCGGAGGGTGGGTCAGCGCGAGCGGGTACAATGAGCAGTTCTTC,CATGGWVSASGYNEQFF
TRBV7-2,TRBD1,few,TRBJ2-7,TGTGCCAGCGGGACAGGGCTCTCCTACGAGCAGTACTTC,CASGTGLSYEQYF
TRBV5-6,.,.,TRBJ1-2,TGTGCCAGCAGCAGGACCGGGACAATCTATGGCTACACCTTC,CASSRTGTIYGYTF
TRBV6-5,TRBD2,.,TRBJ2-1,TGTGCCAGCAGTTACGCTTGGTCGGGAGGGACGAATGAGCAGTTCTTC,CASSYAWSGGTNEQFF
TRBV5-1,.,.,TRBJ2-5,TGCGCCAGCAGCGCCGGGTACGGAGAGACCCAGTACTTC,CASSAGYGETQYF
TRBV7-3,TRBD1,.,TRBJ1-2,TGTGCCAGCAGCTTAACGGCGACAGGGAACTATGGCTACACCTTC,CASSLTATGNYGYTF
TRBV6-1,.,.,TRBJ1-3,TGTGCCAGCAGTGAAGCATCGGGAGGGCCTGGAAACACCATATATTTT,CASSEASGGPGNTIYF
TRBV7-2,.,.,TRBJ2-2,TGTGCCAGCAGCTTAGAAGGAGTCGGGGAGCTGTTTTTT,CASSLEGVGELFF
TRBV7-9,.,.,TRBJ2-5,TGTGCCAGCAGCTTGTCTGGGGCCCCGCAAGAGACCCAGTACTTC,CASSLSGAPQETQYF